This TCR beta chain was found in a study of blood T cell repertoires in COVID-19. Study-level background: PBMCs, B-cell-depleted T cells, or T cells were the source of the cDNA or gDNA that made up the material.

Seattle participants joined during active infection and were tracked over time. Per the original data handling: By means of reference gene primer amplification, nucleated cell counts were estimated. TCRdb's copy holds only in-frame clones and misses some; the assay was immunoSEQ multiplex PCR. V and J calls and clone size are as listed in that table; D and trimming were resolved from the DNA. The sample lists roughly 170,000 clones, 70% to 80% occurring once. This sequence was found in a woman aged 55-70 years with COVID-19, enrolled during active disease. Specimen: peripheral blood.

Written as DNA, the CDR3 is TGTGCCACCAGTGATTTTGGTCCGGGACAGACGAACACCGGGGAGCTGTTTTTT. Translating it yields CATSDFGPGQTNTGELFF. The chain links TRBV24-1 to TRBJ2-2, with 7 positions matching TRBD1. J was trimmed by 0 bases and V by 1 base; bases with no gene match: 7. The germline CDR1 and CDR2 sequences are KGHDR and SFDVKD. The CDR3 length is 18 residues.